The 17 T cell receptor beta chains given below trace back to one sample, sequenced in a study of blood T cells in healthy people across ages (dated by TCRdb to the mid-2010s). Libraries came from 5' RACE. Sequencer: Illumina HiSeq 2500. A second PCR of roughly 6 to 11 cycles was performed with a sample-barcoded 5' primer and a J-beta primer mix. TCRdb passed the public sequencing reads through fastp at Q25 and MiXCR, retaining productive beta sequences. Every distinct CDR3 protein forms one entry, paired with its most common genes and DNA. This sample gives about 380,000 distinct CDR3 sequences in total; about 49% of them show up just once. The ten largest clones take up 51% of the sample. Input material: blood. Source of these receptors: a man between 60 and 70 years old in good health.

The V call is TRBV10-3, the J call TRBJ1-2; D might be TRBD1 (6 bases). The germline gives CDR1 ENHRY, CDR2 SYGVKD. V was pared by 7 bases and J by 5 bases, with 14 bases between. This CDR3 spans 13 amino acids. The chain's CDR3 is CAIKPGVGYGYTF. The CDR3 DNA reads TGTGCCATCAAACCAGGGGTTGGGTATGGCTACACCTTC.

The sample holds a few counts of this clonotype. CDR3 nucleotides: TGTGCCAGCAGCTTAGTCGGGACTAGCACCACAGATACGCAGTATTTT. This encodes CASSLVGTSTTDTQYF. The chain employs TRBV7-2 and TRBJ2-3, with TRBD2 matching over 9 bases. V gave up 1 base and J gave up 2 bases; unmatched junction bases: 4. The V gene's germline CDR1 is SGHTA and CDR2 FQGNSA. The CDR3 has 16 residues.

The chain uses TRBV7-2 and TRBJ2-2; 8 positions match TRBD1. J gave up 7 bases and V 8 bases, and 9 bases lay outside the gene matches. Germline CDR1 SGHTA, CDR2 FQGNSA. The CDR3 loop spans 14 amino acids. CDR3 in amino acids: CASERQGRHGELFF. The DNA of the CDR3 is TGTGCCAGCGAAAGACAGGGGCGCCACGGGGAGCTGTTTTTT.

This clonotype was counted between two and nine times. The rearrangement links TRBV28 to TRBJ2-3, with TRBD2 matching 9 bases. The junction had 13 bases not matched to a gene; V was cut back by 8 bases and J by 1 base. The CDR3 is 17 amino acids. Germline V gene sequence: CDR1 MDHEN, CDR2 SYDVKM. This CDR3 is CASPPAGGPSGTDTQYF. CDR3 bases: TGTGCCAGCCCGCCGGCGGGAGGGCCAAGTGGCACAGATACGCAGTATTTT.

In its sample, this clonotype was seen many times. The rearrangement joins TRBV30 to TRBJ1-2; weak D call: TRBD1 (6 bases). V shed 3 bases and J shed 4 bases, with 9 bases lying between them. The CDR3 totals 12 residues. Germline V gene data show CDR1 as GTSNPN and CDR2 as SVGIG (reference sequence). CDR3 bases: TGTGCCTGGAGCCCGGACAGCTATGGCTACACCTTC. This sequence encodes CAWSPDSYGYTF.

At least ten counts were recorded for this clonotype. The rearrangement uses TRBV4-2 and TRBJ2-7; TRBD2 matches at 9 bases. Per the germline V gene, CDR1 is LGHNA and CDR2 is YNFKEQ. The CDR3 runs 16 residues. Unmatched junction bases numbered 7, after V lost 4 bases and J lost 0 bases. This CDR3 is CASSLRLADSSYEQYF. Here the CDR3 DNA reads TGTGCCAGCAGCCTACGACTAGCGGACAGCTCCTACGAGCAGTACTTC.

This chain connects TRBV9 to TRBJ2-1, with TRBD2 matching 8 bases. There are 16 residues in the CDR3. J lost 7 bases, V lost 3 bases, and 12 bases had no gene match. In germline, CDR1 is SGDLS, CDR2 YYNGEE. The CDR3 DNA reads as TGTGCCAGCAGCGCCTCCGGGGGGGCTGAGGGTAATGAGCAGTTCTTC. Its translation: CASSASGGAEGNEQFF.

The chain employs TRBV27 and TRBJ1-4; no definite D call. CDR3 length: 16 residues. Germline values: CDR1 MNHEY, CDR2 SMNVEV (reference sequence). Trimming took 5 bases from V and 6 from J, leaving 19 bases between them. As DNA, the CDR3 is TGTGCCAGCAGTCCCTGGGCCCCCGGGGTGGATGAAAAACTGTTTTTT. It codes for CASSPWAPGVDEKLFF.

This clonotype showed up just once. The chain carries TRBV3-1 and TRBJ2-4; D uncertain. This CDR3 is built from 12 residues. The V gene lost 3 bases and the J gene lost 15 bases, with 15 bases spanning the gap. Looked up from germline, CDR1 is LGHDT and CDR2 is YNNKEL (reference sequence). CDR3: CASSQLDASLYF. CDR3 DNA: TGTGCCAGCAGCCAGTTGGACGCATCGCTGTACTTC. Variable domain in full (rest from reference TRBV3-1 and TRBJ2-4): DTAVSQTPKYLVTQMGNDKSIKCEQNLGHDTMYWYKQDSKKFLKIMFSYNNKELIINETVPNRFSPKSPDKAHLNLHINSLELGDSAVYFCASSQLDASLYFGAGTRLSVL.

In its sample, this clonotype was seen many times. The J gene is TRBJ2-1, the V gene TRBV12-3 or TRBV12-4; D uncertain. The CDR3 covers 13 residues. V lost 6 bases and J 3 bases, leaving 9 bases between the germline ends. The CDR3 sequence is CASSSHRYNEQFF. Here the CDR3 DNA reads TGTGCCAGCAGCTCACATCGCTACAATGAGCAGTTCTTC.

This clonotype was counted only a few times. The chain carries TRBV3-1 and TRBJ2-5; weak D call: TRBD2 (5 bases). The J call may be in error: the DNA end matches TRBJ2-7 better. Germline assignment: CDR1 LGHDT and CDR2 YNNKEL (reference sequence). This CDR3 region has 12 residues. The CDR3 region has the DNA TGTGCCAGCAGCCAAGGGAGGAGCGAGCAGTACTTC. It yields the protein CASSQGRSEQYF.

V is TRBV6-4 and J is TRBJ2-3, with 10 bases lining up with TRBD1. V dropped 3 bases and J dropped 2; count of bases not matched to a gene: 8. The CDR3 extends over 17 amino acids. Germline CDR1 reads MRHNA; CDR2 reads SNTAGT. In DNA form, the CDR3 reads TGTGCCAGCAGTGATACCCCCGGGACAGGGGTCACAGATACGCAGTATTTT. Translating it yields CASSDTPGTGVTDTQYF.

This sequence joins TRBV20-1 and TRBJ2-1; D may be TRBD2 (6 bases). V was shortened by 1 base and J by 7 bases, with 20 bases between the two germline ends. The V gene's germline CDR1 is DFQATT and CDR2 SNEGSKA (reference sequence). This CDR3 spans 16 amino acids. In DNA, the CDR3 is TGCAGTGCTAGAGCGGGGCGCAGGAGGGCCGGGAATGAGCAGTTCTTC. This translates into CSARAGRRRAGNEQFF.

This chain joins TRBV6-5 and TRBJ2-7; 8 bases are shared with TRBD1. Germline-derived CDR1 and CDR2 are MNHEY and SVGAGI. The V and J ends lost 2 bases and 0 bases, in that order; junction bases with no gene match: 12. CDR3 length: 18 amino acids. In DNA, the CDR3 is TGTGCCAGCAGTTACCCCGGGACAGGAGGGACCTTCTCCTACGAGCAGTACTTC. This sequence encodes CASSYPGTGGTFSYEQYF.

This rearrangement joins TRBV24-1 to TRBJ2-1; maybe TRBD2 (5 bases). Trimming left V 3 bases short and J 9 bases short, with 11 bases between. The CDR3 consists of 13 residues. The germline CDR1 and CDR2 sequences are KGHDR and SFDVKD. CDR3 in amino acids: CATSDRGRPEQFF. Here the CDR3 DNA reads TGTGCCACCAGTGATCGAGGGCGGCCTGAGCAGTTCTTC.

The chain combines TRBV12-3 or TRBV12-4 with TRBJ1-2, with 7 bases aligning to TRBD1. Trimming took 6 bases from V and 3 from J; bases not matched to a gene: 16. The CDR3 loop spans 17 amino acids. CDR3 DNA: TGTGCCAGCAGGGCGGGACAGTGGAGGATTAAGGACTATGGCTACACCTTC. Translated, it gives CASRAGQWRIKDYGYTF.

The genes are TRBV6-2 or TRBV6-3 and TRBJ2-6; D is unclear. The CDR3 has 16 residues. The V gene's germline CDR1 is MNHEY and CDR2 SVGEGT. Trimming pared 6 bases from V and 0 bases from J, leaving 12 bases between. The CDR3 DNA is TGTGCCAGCAGCCTAGGACGGCTCTCTGGGGCCAACGTCCTGACTTTC. This gives the protein CASSLGRLSGANVLTF.